These 7 T cell receptor beta chains were sequenced from one sample in a study of T cells after yellow fever vaccination. TCRdb processed the 5' RACE reads anew with MiXCR; each CDR3 protein has one entry. The sample lists under 350,000 distinct CDR3 sequences, approximately 4% occurring once. Sequenced material: PBMCs, taken 5 days after the yellow fever booster vaccination. The source is a man in his late teens or twenties who received the YFV17D yellow fever vaccine.

This clonotype was counted only a few times. The rearrangement joins TRBV4-3 to TRBJ2-2; perhaps TRBD1 as D (5 bases). The CDR3 has 15 amino acids. Looked up from germline, CDR1 is LGHNA and CDR2 is YSLEER. V was pared by 7 bases and J by 4 bases, with 16 bases between. The DNA of the CDR3 is TGCGCCAGCAACACAGGACATCTAATCACCGGGGAGCTGTTTTTT. Protein product: CASNTGHLITGELFF.

This clonotype was picked up a small number of times. V and J are TRBV27 and TRBJ2-3, with 9 nucleotides matching TRBD2. The V segment lost 3 bases and the J segment 6 bases; nucleotides outside the gene matches: 4. Germline values: CDR1 MNHEY, CDR2 SMNVEV (reference sequence). The CDR3 extends over 14 amino acids. The CDR3 here is CASSLRGGGDTQYF. For the CDR3, the DNA is TGTGCCAGCAGTTTGCGGGGGGGCGGCGATACGCAGTATTTT.

This clonotype was seen a few times. V usage is TRBV20-1 and J usage is TRBJ1-5; D gene unclear. Between the trimmed V and J ends, which lost 1 base and 4 bases, there was a span of 8 bases. CDR1 is DFQATT and CDR2 is SNEGSKA in the germline V gene (reference sequence). The CDR3 loop spans 13 amino acids. CDR3 residues: CSARGELNQPQHF. DNA for the CDR3: TGCAGTGCTAGAGGGGAATTGAATCAGCCCCAGCATTTT.

The V and J genes are TRBV5-1 and TRBJ1-2; D is undetermined. The CDR3 has 14 amino acids. CDR1 is SGHRS and CDR2 is YFSETQ in the germline V gene. Between the trimmed V and J ends, which lost 0 bases and 7 bases, there was a span of 13 bases. CDR3 coding DNA: TGCGCCAGCAGCTTGGCACTGTGGAGTGGTGGCTACACCTTC. Translating gives CASSLALWSGGYTF.

A few counts support this clonotype. This sequence joins TRBV6-1 and TRBJ1-5; unclear D gene. Germline CDR1 and CDR2: MNHNS and SASEGT. Trimming shortened V by 3 bases and J by 5 bases, and 11 bases separated the two germline ends. This CDR3 has 14 residues. The chain's CDR3 is CASSDETSYQPQHF. The CDR3 region has the DNA TGTGCCAGCAGTGACGAGACTTCCTATCAGCCCCAGCATTTT.

This clonotype has a handful of counts. This chain joins TRBV3-1 and TRBJ2-1; D is possibly TRBD1 or TRBD2 (5 bases each). V dropped 3 bases and J dropped 4 bases, with 13 bases sitting between them. The germline CDR1 and CDR2 sequences are LGHDT and YNNKEL (reference sequence). The CDR3 has 15 residues. The CDR3 nucleotides are TGTGCCAGCAGCCAGGGGGACCGACCGTACAATGAGCAGTTCTTC. Its protein is CASSQGDRPYNEQFF.

This clonotype appeared many times. The rearrangement joins TRBV20-1 to TRBJ2-2; D is ambiguous. CDR1 is DFQATT and CDR2 is SNEGSKA in the germline V gene (reference sequence). CDR3 length: 14 amino acids. Written as DNA, the CDR3 is TGCAGAAGAAAATCAGCGAACAGCACCGGGGAGCTGTTTTTT. Its protein product is CRRKSANSTGELFF.